Below are 18 T cell receptor beta chains sequenced from a single sample in a study of cytomegalovirus exposure and HLA in healthy donors. The PCR contained 60 Vbeta and 13 Jbeta primers. The repertoire was sequenced with immunoSEQ multiplex PCR; TCRdb's copy has only in-frame clones and lacks some. The repertoire holds tens of thousands of clones, with roughly 80% as singletons. Specimen: PBMCs. These receptors all come from a man aged 45-65 years in good health and CMV-seropositive.

The chain links TRBV7-2 to TRBJ2-7; maybe TRBD2 (7 bases). Germline CDR1 is SGHTA and CDR2 is FQGNSA. The CDR3 runs 14 residues. V lost 1 base to trimming and J lost 2 bases, with 9 bases between them. The CDR3 DNA follows: TGTGCCAGCAGCTTAGGGGGGGGGCCCTACGAGCAGTACTTC. Residues: CASSLGGGPYEQYF.

The rearrangement links TRBV6-1 to TRBJ1-2, with 9 bases that match TRBD1. This CDR3 contains 14 residues. Germline values: CDR1 MNHNS, CDR2 SASEGT. The junction had 7 bases not matched to a gene; V was cut back by 7 bases and J by 4 bases. CDR3 in DNA: TGTGCCAGCAAGAGACAGGGGGTGATCTATGGCTACACCTTC. Translated: CASKRQGVIYGYTF.

V gene TRBV5-1 combines with J gene TRBJ2-7, with D perhaps TRBD2 (5 bases). The CDR3 contains 13 residues. CDR1 and CDR2 from the germline V gene are SGHRS and YFSETQ. V was shortened by 4 bases and J by 2 bases, with 10 bases between the two germline ends. The CDR3 DNA follows: TGCGCCAGCAGCCGCCTCGGGACCTACGAGCAGTACTTC. It encodes CASSRLGTYEQYF.

This chain uses TRBV5-1 with TRBJ2-3, with 7 bases that match TRBD1. V shed 1 base, J shed 5 bases, and the junction held 4 bases outside the gene matches. Germline assignment: CDR1 SGHRS and CDR2 YFSETQ. The CDR3 is made up of 14 amino acids. CDR3 DNA: TGCGCCAGCAGCTTGACAGGGGATCAAGATACGCAGTATTTT. Protein sequence: CASSLTGDQDTQYF.

The rearrangement links TRBV7-2 to TRBJ2-7; 9 bases are shared with TRBD2. Trimming took 3 bases from V and 2 from J; bases not matched to a gene: 11. CDR3 length: 17 residues. Germline values: CDR1 SGHTA, CDR2 FQGNSA. CDR3 amino acids: CASSLGVGASGTYEQYF. The DNA for the CDR3 is TGTGCCAGCAGCTTGGGGGTCGGGGCTAGCGGGACCTACGAGCAGTACTTC.

The CDR3 DNA reads TGTGCCAGCTCAGATAGCAATCAGCCCCAGCATTTT. It codes for CASSDSNQPQHF. The chain carries TRBV7-9 and TRBJ1-5; D remains ambiguous. Trimming took off 8 bases at V and 0 bases at J, with 5 bases between the two ends. This CDR3 has 12 amino acids. Germline values: CDR1 SEHNR, CDR2 FQNEAQ (reference sequence).

The chain employs TRBV5-1 and TRBJ2-1; 7 nucleotides line up with TRBD2. With 4 bases clipped from V and 1 base from J, the junction kept 5 bases outside the gene matches. The CDR3 consists of 15 residues. Germline values: CDR1 SGHRS, CDR2 YFSETQ. The CDR3 nucleotides read TGCGCCAGCAGCCTTAGCGGGCCGTCCTACAATGAGCAGTTCTTC. It translates to CASSLSGPSYNEQFF.

This clone was detected only a few times. The genes are TRBV5-4 and TRBJ1-1, with D maybe TRBD1 (5 bases). The CDR3 spans 14 residues. V lost 0 bases to trimming and J lost 1 base, with 7 bases between them. Germline values: CDR1 SGHNT, CDR2 YYREEE (reference sequence). This chain's CDR3 is CASSLEQENTEAFF. CDR3 in DNA: TGTGCCAGCAGCTTGGAACAGGAGAACACTGAAGCTTTCTTT.

V gene TRBV27 combines with J gene TRBJ1-5; 9 bases are a match to TRBD1. Germline trimming cut 4 bases from V and 6 bases from J; bases unmatched to any gene: 4. The germline gives CDR1 MNHEY, CDR2 SMNVEV (reference sequence). The CDR3 runs 14 residues. Here the CDR3 reads CASSSRQGVQPQHF. The DNA for the CDR3 is TGTGCCAGCAGTTCACGACAGGGGGTTCAGCCCCAGCATTTT.

V usage is TRBV7-9 and J usage is TRBJ1-1; TRBD1 matches at 7 bases. The CDR3 length is 13 residues. V lost 4 bases, J lost 6 bases, and 5 bases stayed unmatched. Looked up from germline, CDR1 is SEHNR and CDR2 is FQNEAQ (reference sequence). The DNA of the CDR3 is TGTGCCAGCAGCTCAGGACAGGACGCTGAAGCTTTCTTT. Translation gives CASSSGQDAEAFF.

This chain uses TRBV14 with TRBJ2-7, with D perhaps matching TRBD1 (5 bases). The CDR3 consists of 15 residues. Germline V CDR1 and CDR2: SGHDN, FVKESK. The V end was cut by 3 bases, the J end by 3 bases, with 15 bases between. DNA for the CDR3: TGTGCCAGCAGCCACTCCCTGACAGCATACTACGAGCAGTACTTC. It encodes CASSHSLTAYYEQYF. The entire variable domain, with the rest obtained from reference TRBV14 and TRBJ2-7, is as follows: EAGVTQFPSHSVIEKGQTVTLRCDPISGHDNLYWYRRVMGKEIKFLLHFVKESKQDESGMPNNRFLAERTGGTYSTLKVQPAELEDSGVYFCASSHSLTAYYEQYFGPGTRLTVT.

The chain recombines TRBV2 with TRBJ2-7, with TRBD1 matching over 8 bases. The CDR3 loop spans 14 amino acids. Germline assignment: CDR1 SNHLY and CDR2 FYNNEI. Trimming took 5 bases from V and 5 from J; bases not matched to a gene: 8. This chain's CDR3 is CASSRQGTGNEQYF. In nucleotides, the CDR3 is TGTGCCAGCAGTAGACAGGGGACTGGGAACGAGCAGTACTTC.

This chain uses TRBV11-2 with TRBJ2-1, with D tentatively TRBD2 (6 bases). This CDR3 is 15 amino acids long. Between the trimmed V and J ends, which lost 1 base and 2 bases, there was a span of 9 bases. Germline lookup yields CDR1 SGHAT and CDR2 FQNNGV. CDR3 region: CASSLGGVTYNEQFF. The CDR3 DNA is TGTGCCAGCAGCTTAGGCGGGGTCACCTACAATGAGCAGTTCTTC.

The V and J genes are TRBV10-1 and TRBJ2-7; TRBD2 might be the D (6 bases). Germline CDR1 WNHNN, CDR2 SYGVQD (reference sequence). The CDR3 spans 12 residues. V shed 10 bases and J shed 5 bases, with 15 bases lying between them. The DNA of the CDR3 is TGCGCCACCGCGGGATCTAACCACGAGCAGTACTTC. Translated: CATAGSNHEQYF.

This clone was seen a single time. The junction differs from germline at one of its ends, possibly a read error. CDR3: CASSAIPGGKNSQYF. CDR3 DNA: TGTGCCAGCAGCGCCATCCCGGGGGGCAAAAACAGTCAGTACTTC. The chain recombines TRBV5-6 with TRBJ2-4; D perhaps matches TRBD2 (7 bases). The length of the CDR3 is 15 residues. The V gene's germline CDR1 is SGHDT and CDR2 YYEEEE. The whole variable domain, remainder taken from reference TRBV5-6 and TRBJ2-4, is DAGVTQSPTHLIKTRGQQVTLRCSPKSGHDTVSWYQQALGQGPQFIFQYYEEEERQRGNFPDRFSGHQFPNYSSELNVNALLLGDSALYLCASSAIPGGKNSQYFGAGTRLSVL.

The rearrangement links TRBV2 to TRBJ1-2; D gene unclear. Trimming took 3 bases from V and 1 from J, leaving 3 bases between them. Germline values: CDR1 SNHLY, CDR2 FYNNEI. This CDR3 spans 12 amino acids. This CDR3 is CASSDSNYGYTF. Here the CDR3 DNA reads TGTGCCAGCAGTGACAGTAACTATGGCTACACCTTC.

This clone was picked up one time. The V gene is TRBV7-9, the J gene TRBJ1-2, with D unresolved. This CDR3 region has 14 residues. Trimming pared 3 bases from V and 6 bases from J, leaving 14 bases between. Germline CDR1 and CDR2: SEHNR and FQNEAQ (reference sequence). In DNA, the CDR3 is TGTGCCAGCAGCTTGGATGGAGGGATTCATGGCTACACCTTC. Encoded protein: CASSLDGGIHGYTF.

This clone was observed once. This chain joins TRBV30 and TRBJ1-2; a weak D match, TRBD1 (5 bases). Germline V gene lookup returns CDR1 GTSNPN and CDR2 SVGIG (reference sequence). The V gene lost 5 bases and the J gene lost 4 bases, with 11 bases spanning the gap. The CDR3 extends over 12 amino acids. Written as DNA, the CDR3 is TGTGCCTGGCAGGGACTCAGCTATGGCTACACCTTC. It translates to CAWQGLSYGYTF.